The 31 T cell receptor beta chains presented below share a single source sample, sequenced in a study of identical twins. Using its own MiXCR run on the 5' RACE reads, TCRdb lists one record per CDR3 protein. The table includes 200,000 or so distinct CDR3 sequences, more than 6.5% detected once. In addition, the sample was reused for a study of yellow fever vaccine responses in identical twins.

Sequenced input: memory (CD45RO+) T cells sorted from blood. Receptors were obtained from a woman under 30 in good health.

The J gene is TRBJ2-5, the V gene TRBV5-1; the match to TRBD2 covers 10 bases. V shed 4 bases and J 2 bases; nucleotides not matched to a gene: 17. Germline values: CDR1 SGHRS, CDR2 YFSETQ. The CDR3 consists of 19 residues. The CDR3 nucleotides read TGCGCCAGCAGCCTGGCTGGTAGCGGGGGGAAAGGTGGGCAAGAGACCCAGTACTTC. This encodes CASSLAGSGGKGGQETQYF.

This clonotype was seen only a few times. The genes are TRBV12-3 or TRBV12-4 and TRBJ2-1; D not resolved. With 5 bases removed from V and 4 bases from J, the gap between germline ends came to 9 bases. The CDR3 sequence is 13 residues long. CDR3 DNA: TGTGCCAGCAGTGTAGACCAGTACAATGAGCAGTTCTTC. Its protein is CASSVDQYNEQFF.

The CDR3 protein is CASSGVYGNTQYF. The CDR3 nucleotides read TGTGCCAGCAGCGGGGTATACGGAAATACGCAGTATTTT. The chain joins TRBV9 to TRBJ2-3; no clear D. CDR3 length: 13 amino acids. CDR1 and CDR2 (germline): SGDLS, YYNGEE. V lost 3 bases and J lost 7, with 12 bases in between. Variable domain in full (rest from reference TRBV9 and TRBJ2-3): DSGVTQTPKHLITATGQRVTLRCSPRSGDLSVYWYQQSLDQGLQFLIQYYNGEERAKGNILERFSAQQFPDLHSELNLSSLELGDSALYFCASSGVYGNTQYFGPGTRLTVL.

This clonotype has more than one count but fewer than ten. The chain uses TRBV10-3 and TRBJ2-5; either TRBD1 or TRBD2 may fit D (7 bases each). Per germline, CDR1 ENHRY and CDR2 SYGVKD. CDR3 length: 16 amino acids. V was cut by 8 bases and J by 5 bases, with 24 bases left in between. CDR3: CAIGTPRGQGGETQYF. The CDR3 bases are TGTGCCATCGGAACCCCGAGGGGGCAGGGAGGGGAGACCCAGTACTTC.

V usage is TRBV25-1 and J usage is TRBJ2-3, with D possibly TRBD2 on 5 matching bases. The CDR3 has 18 residues. Germline CDR1 MGHDK, CDR2 SYGVNS. The V end was cut by 1 base, the J end by 3 bases, with 20 bases between. The CDR3, as DNA: TGTGCCAGCAGTGAATTATGGTCGGGGAGCCTGATAACAGATACGCAGTATTTT. It is translated as CASSELWSGSLITDTQYF.

J is TRBJ1-2 and V is TRBV12-3 or TRBV12-4; no clear D. The CDR3 consists of 13 residues. Trimming took off 6 bases at V and 3 bases at J, with 11 bases between the two ends. In DNA form, the CDR3 reads TGTGCCAGCAGCTTGAGGAGGGACTATGGCTACACCTTC. Translated: CASSLRRDYGYTF.

This clonotype appeared a few times. The chain carries TRBV24-1 and TRBJ2-7, with D perhaps TRBD1 or TRBD2 (5 bases each). The V gene's germline CDR1 is KGHDR and CDR2 SFDVKD. CDR3 length: 15 amino acids. V lost 9 bases and J 2 bases, leaving 19 bases between the germline ends. The DNA of the CDR3 is TGTGCCACCTCCCCGTCCGGGACGGCTGCCTACGAGCAGTACTTC. Residues: CATSPSGTAAYEQYF.

The chain recombines TRBV6-1 with TRBJ2-7, with D hard to call. The V end was cut by 7 bases, the J end by 0 bases, with 7 bases between. CDR1 is MNHNS and CDR2 is SASEGT in the germline V gene. CDR3 size: 12 residues. CDR3 amino acids: CASIGNSYEQYF. The CDR3 nucleotides read TGTGCCAGCATTGGAAACTCCTACGAGCAGTACTTC.

CDR3 sequence (DNA): TGTGCCATCAGGACGACTAGCGGGAGTAGGGGTGGGTACAATGAGCAGTTCTTC. This gives the protein CAIRTTSGSRGGYNEQFF. V usage is TRBV10-3 and J usage is TRBJ2-1; TRBD2 matches at 12 bases. Germline CDR1 reads ENHRY; CDR2 reads SYGVKD. The J segment lost 4 bases and the V segment lost 6 bases, leaving 13 bases of the junction unmatched. The CDR3 is 18 residues long.

This chain joins TRBV24-1 and TRBJ2-1; 8 nucleotides line up with TRBD1. Germline trimming cut 3 bases from V and 0 bases from J; bases unmatched to any gene: 12. CDR1 is KGHDR, CDR2 SFDVKD, per germline. CDR3 length: 19 amino acids. In DNA form, the CDR3 reads TGTGCCACCAGTGATCCGCGGGACAGGAATCTTTCCTCCTACAATGAGCAGTTCTTC. This sequence encodes CATSDPRDRNLSSYNEQFF.

This clonotype has ten or more counts. This chain uses TRBV4-1 with TRBJ1-5; possibly TRBD1 for D (6 bases). Looked up from germline, CDR1 is MGHRA and CDR2 is YSYEKL. The length of the CDR3 is 14 residues. The V gene lost 0 bases and the J gene lost 7 bases, with 10 bases spanning the gap. As DNA, the CDR3 is TGCGCCAGCAGCCAAGATCTGGGGGGCCAGCCCCAGCATTTT. It is translated as CASSQDLGGQPQHF.

This chain uses TRBV4-3 with TRBJ2-1; 9 positions agree with TRBD2. Unmatched junction bases numbered 4, after V lost 2 bases and J lost 2 bases. This CDR3 comprises 16 residues. CDR1 is LGHNA, CDR2 YSLEER, per germline. The CDR3 reads CASSQLAGRAYNEQFF. CDR3 bases: TGCGCCAGCAGCCAACTAGCGGGACGGGCCTACAATGAGCAGTTCTTC.

The V and J genes are TRBV9 and TRBJ2-5; 11 nucleotides line up with TRBD2. The CDR3 length is 16 residues. Germline CDR1 SGDLS, CDR2 YYNGEE. The V segment lost 0 bases and the J segment 2 bases; nucleotides outside the gene matches: 3. The CDR3 sequence is CASSVVASGGQETQYF. In nucleotides, the CDR3 is TGTGCCAGCAGCGTAGTGGCTAGCGGGGGGCAAGAGACCCAGTACTTC.

This clonotype showed up many times. The CDR3, as DNA: TGCAGCGTTGAAGAAGGGTATGAGCAGTTCTTC. This gives the protein CSVEEGYEQFF. The chain carries TRBV29-1 and TRBJ2-1, with D uncertain. The CDR3 is 11 residues long. The germline V and J ends were trimmed by 0 bases and 8 bases, with 5 bases remaining between them. The germline CDR1 and CDR2 sequences are SQVTM and ANQGSEA.

The V and J genes are TRBV7-2 and TRBJ2-7; no firm D call. Per the germline V gene, CDR1 is SGHTA and CDR2 is FQGNSA. The CDR3 sequence is 15 residues long. The germline V and J ends were trimmed by 1 base and 0 bases, with 10 bases remaining between them. CDR3 region: CASSLEQDPSYEQYF. The CDR3 DNA reads as TGTGCCAGCAGCTTAGAGCAGGATCCCTCCTACGAGCAGTACTTC.

The rearrangement uses TRBV5-1 and TRBJ1-2; D remains unclear. Germline V gene data show CDR1 as SGHRS and CDR2 as YFSETQ. Trimming shortened V by 4 bases and J by 0 bases, and 28 bases separated the two germline ends. The CDR3 has 20 residues. CDR3 nucleotides: TGCGCCAGCAGCCCTCACCAATTTCACGAAACGCCCCAACCTAACTATGGCTACACCTTC. This sequence encodes CASSPHQFHETPQPNYGYTF. The full variable domain, its missing parts supplied by reference TRBV5-1 and TRBJ1-2, is KAGVTQTPRYLIKTRGQQVTLSCSPISGHRSVSWYQQTPGQGLQFLFEYFSETQRNKGNFPGRFSGRQFSNSRSEMNVSTLELGDSALYLCASSPHQFHETPQPNYGYTFGSGTRLTVV.

The chain recombines TRBV2 with TRBJ1-4, with D possibly TRBD1 on 6 matching bases. Between the trimmed V and J ends, which lost 6 bases and 0 bases, there was a span of 14 bases. CDR3 size: 16 residues. Looked up from germline, CDR1 is SNHLY and CDR2 is FYNNEI. The CDR3 nucleotides read TGTGCCAGCAGCGGTGAGGGGGGGACAACTAATGAAAAACTGTTTTTT. This translates into CASSGEGGTTNEKLFF. Drawing the rest from reference TRBV2 and TRBJ1-4, the complete variable domain is EPEVTQTPSHQVTQMGQEVILRCVPISNHLYFYWYRQILGQKVEFLVSFYNNEISEKSEIFDDQFSVERPDGSNFTLKIRSTKLEDSAMYFCASSGEGGTTNEKLFFGSGTQLSVL.

The V gene is TRBV19, the J gene TRBJ1-1, with 8 positions matching TRBD1. The germline CDR1 and CDR2 sequences are LNHDA and SQIVND (reference sequence). J was trimmed by 0 bases and V by 1 base; bases with no gene match: 4. This CDR3 comprises 16 residues. As DNA, the CDR3 is TGTGCCAGTAGTATAGGGACAGGGCGCATGAACACTGAAGCTTTCTTT. It yields the protein CASSIGTGRMNTEAFF.

This clonotype was observed many times. The genes are TRBV7-9 and TRBJ2-3; the match to TRBD1 covers 7 bases. Germline trimming cut 5 bases from V and 2 bases from J; bases unmatched to any gene: 13. Germline V CDR1 and CDR2: SEHNR, FQNEAQ (reference sequence). The CDR3 has 17 amino acids. The chain's CDR3 is CASSLPPGQTYTDTQYF. CDR3 sequence (DNA): TGTGCCAGCAGCCTTCCGCCGGGACAGACTTACACAGATACGCAGTATTTT. The full variable domain, rest sourced from reference TRBV7-9 and TRBJ2-3, is DTGVSQNPRHKITKRGQNVTFRCDPISEHNRLYWYRQTLGQGPEFLTYFQNEAQLEKSRLLSDRFSAERPKGSFSTLEIQRTEQGDSAMYLCASSLPPGQTYTDTQYFGPGTRLTVL.

This clonotype was observed many times. This sequence joins TRBV12-3 or TRBV12-4 and TRBJ2-5; D gene ambiguous. The CDR3 is 13 amino acids. The V end was cut by 3 bases, the J end by 2 bases, with 7 bases between. The CDR3 loop reads CASSFDFQETQYF. The CDR3, as DNA: TGTGCCAGCAGTTTCGATTTTCAAGAGACCCAGTACTTC.

This CDR3 is CASSAGTLGYGYTF. The CDR3 DNA reads as TGTGCCTCAAGCGCCGGGACTTTGGGCTATGGCTACACCTTC. The chain employs TRBV30 and TRBJ1-2, with a weak D call TRBD1 (5 bases). This CDR3 is 14 amino acids long. V was trimmed by 7 bases and J by 4 bases, leaving 19 bases between them. The germline gives CDR1 GTSNPN, CDR2 SVGIG (reference sequence).

The chain couples TRBV28 to TRBJ2-3, with TRBD2 matching over 13 bases. Germline loops: CDR1 MDHEN, CDR2 SYDVKM. V lost 4 bases, J lost 7 bases, and 8 bases stayed unmatched. CDR3 size: 16 residues. CDR3 in DNA: TGTGCCAGCAGTTCCGCGACTAGCGGGAGGTCGTATACGCAGTATTTT. It yields the protein CASSSATSGRSYTQYF.

V is TRBV2 and J is TRBJ2-1; 9 nucleotides align to TRBD2. CDR1 and CDR2 from the germline V gene are SNHLY and FYNNEI. The CDR3 is made up of 16 amino acids. The V gene end was trimmed by 6 bases and the J gene end by 9 bases; junction bases not matched to a gene: 15. The CDR3 protein is CASSPGAGGLSSEQFF. The DNA of the CDR3 is TGTGCCAGCAGCCCTGGGGCGGGGGGGCTGTCCAGTGAGCAGTTCTTC.

This clonotype was seen a handful of times. The chain couples TRBV28 to TRBJ1-4; tentative D call: TRBD1 (6 bases). V lost 6 bases to trimming and J lost 4 bases, with 18 bases between them. CDR3 length: 16 residues. Germline lookup yields CDR1 MDHEN and CDR2 SYDVKM. This chain's CDR3 is CASSSGTGSLNEKLFF. The CDR3 nucleotides read TGTGCCAGCAGCTCGGGAACAGGGTCCCTTAATGAAAAACTGTTTTTT.

This clonotype was seen ten or more times. The rearrangement joins TRBV12-3 or TRBV12-4 to TRBJ1-1; no definite D call. The CDR3 loop spans 14 amino acids. V was clipped by 7 bases and J by 4 bases, with 16 bases between them. DNA for the CDR3: TGTGCCAGCACCTTCGGGAAGGCGATCACTGAAGCTTTCTTT. Translating gives CASTFGKAITEAFF.

This clonotype came up a few times. The chain employs TRBV20-1 and TRBJ2-7; 7 nucleotides match TRBD1. Germline trimming cut 3 bases from V and 0 bases from J; bases unmatched to any gene: 14. This CDR3 comprises 17 residues. The germline CDR1 and CDR2 sequences are DFQATT and SNEGSKA (reference sequence). CDR3 sequence reads: CSASADLLGQSSYEQYF. The CDR3 region has the DNA TGCAGTGCTAGCGCCGACCTACTGGGACAGTCCTCCTACGAGCAGTACTTC.

The sample holds many counts of this clonotype. This chain links TRBV4-3 with TRBJ2-5; D not certain. The germline V gene has CDR1 LGHNA and CDR2 YSLEER. The CDR3 has 14 amino acids. V shed 0 bases and J shed 5 bases, with 10 bases lying between them. As DNA, the CDR3 is TGCGCCAGCAGCCAAGAAGCCGGCCTTGAGACCCAGTACTTC. Its translation is CASSQEAGLETQYF.

This clonotype occurred a few times. The rearrangement uses TRBV6-2 or TRBV6-3 and TRBJ2-7, with 8 bases identical to TRBD1. CDR1 is MNHEY and CDR2 is SVGEGT in the germline V gene. This CDR3 has 15 residues. Losses at the gene ends were 3 bases for V and 3 bases for J; bases not matched to a gene: 7. The chain's CDR3 is CASSYLGQGGYEQYF. The CDR3 nucleotides are TGTGCCAGCAGTTATCTCGGACAGGGAGGCTACGAGCAGTACTTC.

The J gene is TRBJ2-2, the V gene TRBV18; 9 bases align to TRBD2. The CDR3 has 18 residues. Trimming cost V 1 base and J 2 bases; bases outside gene matches: 8. Germline lookup yields CDR1 KGHSH and CDR2 LQKENI. CDR3 loop: CASSPRATSGSNTGELFF. Here the CDR3 DNA reads TGTGCCAGCTCACCACGGGCGACTAGCGGATCTAACACCGGGGAGCTGTTTTTT.

This clonotype was seen at least ten times. The chain employs TRBV2 and TRBJ2-7; 10 bases are shared with TRBD2. The CDR3 sequence is 13 residues long. After removal of 8 bases from V and 2 bases from J, the junction contained 3 bases not matched to a gene. Germline-derived CDR1 and CDR2 are SNHLY and FYNNEI. CDR3 region: CASHLAGAYEQYF. The CDR3 nucleotides read TGTGCCAGCCATCTAGCGGGGGCCTACGAGCAGTACTTC.

V and J are TRBV30 and TRBJ1-1; D not certain. This CDR3 has 12 residues. Germline CDR1 GTSNPN, CDR2 SVGIG (reference sequence). V was trimmed by 5 bases and J by 0 bases, leaving 7 bases between them. The CDR3 reads CAWQEMNTEAFF. In nucleotides, the CDR3 is TGTGCCTGGCAGGAAATGAACACTGAAGCTTTCTTT.